Included here is one T cell receptor beta chain sequence, with context. Its antigen is undetermined. This sample is drawn from a study of CD8+ T cells in alopecia areata. Study summary: Twice daily, treated patients received 5 to 10 mg of oral tofacitinib.

In each case, RNA was isolated and then reverse transcribed into cDNA as the sequencing template. Sequencing used immunoSEQ multiplex PCR; TCRdb keeps in-frame clones, though not all of them. The profile shows some 170,000 clones, around 60% of them singletons. Study outcomes and limitations: There were also resident alphabeta T cells of normal skin sequenced in scalp samples. Clonality exceeded that of normal scalp in lesional scalp, most notably in alopecia totalis/universalis.

This CDR3 spans 13 amino acids. The ends were cut back, 3 bases at V and 13 bases at J, with 16 bases in the middle. CDR1 is MGHDK and CDR2 is SYGVNS in the germline V gene. Those with alopecia areata gave lesional scalp punch biopsies and peripheral blood. The starting material was CD4+ T cells sorted from blood, obtained at week 0. The sequence came from a human donor with alopecia areata. The chain links TRBV25-1 to TRBJ2-1; D may be TRBD2 (5 bases). This CDR3 reads CASSDVSGVRQFF. The CDR3 nucleotides read TGTGCCAGCAGTGATGTCTCCGGGGTACGACAGTTCTTC.